Listed below are T cell receptor beta chains from one sample, sequenced in a study of monozygotic twins with cystic fibrosis. The method was immunoSEQ multiplex PCR; TCRdb's version includes in-frame clones alone and lacks a portion of them. The table records around 36,000 clones, approximately 70% of them present only once. Sequencing was done on a sample of blood. Receptor source: a girl between 10 and 17 years old with cystic fibrosis. Both conserved end residues are part of each CDR3. A D gene is named only where the DNA matches it firmly. Size is stated for part of the rows, as once, few or many counts, or as a class when the clone is expanded.

J gene: TRBJ2-5; D gene: -; clone size: -; V gene: TRBV28; CDR3 DNA: TGTGCCAGCAGTTCCCGTGCCCGGGCGGGGCAAGAGACCCAGTACTTC; CDR3 protein: CASSSRARAGQETQYF
J gene: TRBJ2-5; D gene: -; clone size: -; V gene: TRBV20-1; CDR3 DNA: TGCAGTGGTGAGGTCCAAGAGACCCAGTACTTC; CDR3 protein: CSGEVQETQYF
J gene: TRBJ1-1; D gene: TRBD1; clone size: -; V gene: TRBV6-6; CDR3 DNA: TGTGCCAGCAGTTACTTGGGACAGGCTAGGGCTTTCTTT; CDR3 protein: CASSYLGQARAFF
J gene: TRBJ1-2; D gene: -; clone size: -; V gene: TRBV6-5; CDR3 DNA: TGTGCCAGCAGGGGGATTGCTGGGGGCTACACCTTC; CDR3 protein: CASRGIAGGYTF
J gene: TRBJ1-5; D gene: TRBD1; clone size: few; V gene: TRBV28; CDR3 DNA: TGTGCCAGCAGAGAGACAGGGGGTGGGCAGCCCCAGCATTTT; CDR3 protein: CASRETGGGQPQHF
J gene: TRBJ2-1; D gene: -; clone size: -; V gene: TRBV20-1; CDR3 DNA: TGCAGTGCCAGAGTCTACAATGAGCAGTTCTTC; CDR3 protein: CSARVYNEQFF
J gene: TRBJ1-2; D gene: -; clone size: -; V gene: TRBV18; CDR3 DNA: TGTGCCAGCTCACCAAGGGGGAACTATGGCTACACCTTC; CDR3 protein: CASSPRGNYGYTF
J gene: TRBJ1-2; D gene: -; clone size: -; V gene: TRBV9; CDR3 DNA: TGTGCCAGCAGCGTGGGACATATTAACTATGGCTACACCTTC; CDR3 protein: CASSVGHINYGYTF
J gene: TRBJ2-5; D gene: -; clone size: -; V gene: TRBV7-2; CDR3 DNA: TGTGCCAGCAGCTCCGGGGCTGGAGAGACCCAGTACTTC; CDR3 protein: CASSSGAGETQYF
J gene: TRBJ2-3; D gene: -; clone size: once; V gene: TRBV6-4; CDR3 DNA: TGTGCCAGCAGTGACTCCCCTCTGGGGGCGCCGGGAGCAGATACGCAGTATTTT; CDR3 protein: CASSDSPLGAPGADTQYF
J gene: TRBJ1-2; D gene: -; clone size: -; V gene: TRBV15; CDR3 DNA: TGTGCCACCAGCAGTGTTGAAGGGTCTGGCTACACCTTC; CDR3 protein: CATSSVEGSGYTF
J gene: TRBJ2-7; D gene: -; clone size: -; V gene: TRBV7-6; CDR3 DNA: TGTGCCAGCAGCTTAGAGAAGTCGTCCTACGAGCAGTACTTC; CDR3 protein: CASSLEKSSYEQYF
J gene: TRBJ2-1; D gene: -; clone size: -; V gene: TRBV7-9; CDR3 DNA: TGTGCCAGCAGCTTAGACTACAATGAGCAGTTCTTC; CDR3 protein: CASSLDYNEQFF
J gene: TRBJ2-5; D gene: TRBD2; clone size: -; V gene: TRBV25-1; CDR3 DNA: TGTGCCAGCAGTGAGGGACTAGCGGCAGCAGAGACCCAGTACTTC; CDR3 protein: CASSEGLAAAETQYF
J gene: TRBJ2-1; D gene: -; clone size: -; V gene: TRBV4-3; CDR3 DNA: TGCGCCAGCAGCCAAAGATATGCAGGCCAAAATGAGCAGTTCTTC; CDR3 protein: CASSQRYAGQNEQFF
J gene: TRBJ2-7; D gene: -; clone size: -; V gene: TRBV7-3; CDR3 DNA: TGTGCCAGCCCCCACCGGCGCGGGTTCTACGAGCAGTACTTC; CDR3 protein: CASPHRRGFYEQYF
J gene: TRBJ2-1; D gene: -; clone size: -; V gene: TRBV19; CDR3 DNA: TGTGCCAGTAGTATTGGGGCAGTGATAAATGAGCAGTTCTTC; CDR3 protein: CASSIGAVINEQFF
J gene: TRBJ2-7; D gene: -; clone size: few; V gene: TRBV9; CDR3 DNA: TGTGCCAGCAGCTCAGGACTGTTATCCTACGAGCAGTACTTC; CDR3 protein: CASSSGLLSYEQYF
J gene: TRBJ1-2; D gene: -; clone size: -; V gene: TRBV5-4; CDR3 DNA: TGTGCCAGCACCAATGGAGGGGGGGGTAACCACTATGGCTACACCTTC; CDR3 protein: CASTNGGGGNHYGYTF
J gene: TRBJ2-5; D gene: -; clone size: -; V gene: TRBV7-6; CDR3 DNA: TGTGCCAGCAGCTTAGGGACAGGAGGGGGAGAGACCCAGTACTTC; CDR3 protein: CASSLGTGGGETQYF
J gene: TRBJ1-6; D gene: TRBD1; clone size: -; V gene: TRBV30; CDR3 DNA: TGTGCCTGGGCAGGGTACAGGGGGCTGGGAAATTCACCCCTCCACTTT; CDR3 protein: CAWAGYRGLGNSPLHF
J gene: TRBJ2-2; D gene: -; clone size: -; V gene: TRBV4-1; CDR3 DNA: TGCGCCAGCAGCCAAGAAGGCAGGGGGGTCGGGGAGCTGTTTTTT; CDR3 protein: CASSQEGRGVGELFF
J gene: TRBJ2-7; D gene: TRBD2; clone size: -; V gene: TRBV7-9; CDR3 DNA: TGTGCCAGCAGCTTCCCGGGACTAGCGAACGAGCAGTACTTC; CDR3 protein: CASSFPGLANEQYF
J gene: TRBJ1-1; D gene: -; clone size: -; V gene: TRBV29-1; CDR3 DNA: TGCAGCGTTGAGGTGGCAGGGCCGAACACTGAAGCTTTCTTT; CDR3 protein: CSVEVAGPNTEAFF
J gene: TRBJ2-1; D gene: -; clone size: -; V gene: TRBV7-9; CDR3 DNA: TGTGCCAGCAGCCCTGGGACCTCACCGGATGAGCAGTTCTTC; CDR3 protein: CASSPGTSPDEQFF
J gene: TRBJ1-4; D gene: -; clone size: -; V gene: TRBV7-7; CDR3 DNA: TGTGCCCCGGGGGCGGCTAATGAAAAACTGTTTTTT; CDR3 protein: CAPGAANEKLFF
J gene: TRBJ2-3; D gene: -; clone size: -; V gene: TRBV29-1; CDR3 DNA: TGCAGCGGCGACCAGAGAAGCACAGATACGCAGTATTTT; CDR3 protein: CSGDQRSTDTQYF
J gene: TRBJ2-3; D gene: -; clone size: -; V gene: TRBV6-5; CDR3 DNA: TGTGCCAGCAGGAAGGGAACGTTGGATACGCAGTATTTT; CDR3 protein: CASRKGTLDTQYF
J gene: TRBJ1-5; D gene: TRBD1; clone size: -; V gene: TRBV19; CDR3 DNA: TGTGCCAGTAGTATAAAACAGGGGGCTAGCCAGCCCCAGCATTTT; CDR3 protein: CASSIKQGASQPQHF
J gene: TRBJ2-1; D gene: TRBD1; clone size: few; V gene: TRBV7-9; CDR3 DNA: TGTGCCAGCAGCGACAGGGGCTACTACAATGAGCAGTTCTTC; CDR3 protein: CASSDRGYYNEQFF
J gene: TRBJ1-4; D gene: TRBD1; clone size: -; V gene: TRBV7-9; CDR3 DNA: TGTGCCAGCAGCTCCCGACAGGGGGAACTGTTTTTT; CDR3 protein: CASSSRQGELFF
J gene: TRBJ2-7; D gene: -; clone size: -; V gene: TRBV30; CDR3 DNA: TGTGCCTGGAGTGTTCAGGGGGGACCTAGGGAGCAGTACTTC; CDR3 protein: CAWSVQGGPREQYF
J gene: TRBJ2-3; D gene: TRBD2; clone size: few; V gene: TRBV10-2; CDR3 DNA: TGCGCCAGCCTTCTAGCGGGAGCCACAGATACGCAGTATTTT; CDR3 protein: CASLLAGATDTQYF
J gene: TRBJ2-1; D gene: TRBD1; clone size: -; V gene: TRBV18; CDR3 DNA: TGTGCCAGCTCACCGACAGGGTCAACTAATGAGCAGTTCTTC; CDR3 protein: CASSPTGSTNEQFF
J gene: TRBJ2-5; D gene: TRBD2; clone size: -; V gene: TRBV5-8; CDR3 DNA: TGTGCCAGCAGCAGGACTAGTTGGGAGACCCAGTACTTC; CDR3 protein: CASSRTSWETQYF
J gene: TRBJ2-7; D gene: TRBD1; clone size: few; V gene: TRBV19; CDR3 DNA: TGTGCCAGTAGTAGAACAGGGGGCGTCGGGGAGCAGTACTTC; CDR3 protein: CASSRTGGVGEQYF
J gene: TRBJ1-4; D gene: -; clone size: once; V gene: TRBV25-1; CDR3 DNA: TGTGCCAGCAGTGAAGGATCCGTGGCTAATGAAAAACTGTTTTTT; CDR3 protein: CASSEGSVANEKLFF
J gene: TRBJ2-3; D gene: -; clone size: -; V gene: TRBV6-1; CDR3 DNA: TGTGCCAGCAGTGAAGTGGTGGCGGGAGATACGCAGTATTTT; CDR3 protein: CASSEVVAGDTQYF
J gene: TRBJ2-7; D gene: -; clone size: -; V gene: TRBV29-1; CDR3 DNA: TGCAGCGTTGAGACATCTTACGAGCAGTACTTC; CDR3 protein: CSVETSYEQYF
J gene: TRBJ2-7; D gene: -; clone size: few; V gene: TRBV7-2; CDR3 DNA: TGTGCCAGCAGCTTACTCTACGAGCAGTACTTC; CDR3 protein: CASSLLYEQYF
J gene: TRBJ2-3; D gene: TRBD1; clone size: -; V gene: TRBV5-1; CDR3 DNA: TGCGCCAGCGAGCCCGGCAGGGGGACAGATACGCAGTATTTT; CDR3 protein: CASEPGRGTDTQYF
J gene: TRBJ2-1; D gene: TRBD2; clone size: -; V gene: TRBV7-8; CDR3 DNA: TGTGCCAGCAGCCCCGGACTAGCGGGAGAGCAGTTCTTC; CDR3 protein: CASSPGLAGEQFF
J gene: TRBJ1-1; D gene: -; clone size: -; V gene: TRBV4-1; CDR3 DNA: TGCGCCAGCAGCCAAGTTTGGGGGGTCACTGAAGCTTTCTTT; CDR3 protein: CASSQVWGVTEAFF
J gene: TRBJ1-1; D gene: -; clone size: -; V gene: TRBV28; CDR3 DNA: TGTGCCAGCAGGGACACTGAAGCTTTCTTT; CDR3 protein: CASRDTEAFF
J gene: TRBJ2-3; D gene: -; clone size: -; V gene: TRBV7-9; CDR3 DNA: TGTGCCAGCAGCTCCTACCAACTCACAGATACGCAGTATTTT; CDR3 protein: CASSSYQLTDTQYF
J gene: TRBJ2-5; D gene: -; clone size: few; V gene: TRBV11-2; CDR3 DNA: TGTGCCAGCAGCTTAGCCCACCTACGAGAGGAGACCCAGTACTTC; CDR3 protein: CASSLAHLREETQYF
J gene: TRBJ1-5; D gene: -; clone size: -; V gene: TRBV18; CDR3 DNA: TGTGCCAGCTCACCCCGATCGGGACCGGGTGATCAGCCCCAGCATTTT; CDR3 protein: CASSPRSGPGDQPQHF
J gene: TRBJ2-2; D gene: -; clone size: few; V gene: TRBV7-9; CDR3 DNA: TGTGCCAGCAGCTGGGGGTCAGCGGCTGAGGAGCTGTTTTTT; CDR3 protein: CASSWGSAAEELFF
J gene: TRBJ2-7; D gene: -; clone size: -; V gene: TRBV5-4; CDR3 DNA: TGTGCCAGCAGCAAAGGGGTATACGAGCAGTACTTC; CDR3 protein: CASSKGVYEQYF